These 30 T cell receptor beta chains share one sample of origin, sequenced in a study of blood T cell repertoires in COVID-19. Measured with immunoSEQ multiplex PCR; TCRdb has only the in-frame clones, and not every one. The sample lists some 76,000 clones; 80% to 90% were seen once. Specimen: peripheral blood. These receptors originate from a woman in her late teens or twenties with acute or convalescent COVID-19.

The chain links TRBV2 to TRBJ1-1; the D gene is possibly TRBD1 (6 bases). V was pared by 6 bases and J by 7 bases, with 15 bases between. CDR1 and CDR2 from the germline V gene are SNHLY and FYNNEI. The CDR3 runs to 13 residues. CDR3 DNA: TGTGCCAGCAGCCAGGACAGAGGGAGTGAAGCTTTCTTT. It translates to CASSQDRGSEAFF.

For this clone: The junction departs from germline at one end; a sequencing error may be responsible. The sample has other DNA sequences that encode this CDR3 too. This chain connects TRBV7-8 to TRBJ1-5, with 7 bases identical to TRBD1. The CDR3 loop spans 18 amino acids. Germline CDR1 and CDR2: SGHVS and FQNEAQ. The CDR3 DNA reads TGTGCCAGCAGTTTAGCCATAAATCCGACAGGGTCTACTGCGCCCCAGCATTTT. Protein product: CASSLAINPTGSTAPQHF.

This rearrangement joins TRBV28 to TRBJ1-4, with D possibly TRBD1 on 6 matching bases. The V end lost 8 bases, the J end lost 5 bases, and 18 bases lay between the germline ends. The CDR3 covers 15 residues. Germline V CDR1 and CDR2: MDHEN, SYDVKM. CDR3: CASAPGGAKNEKLFF. The CDR3 nucleotides are TGTGCCAGCGCCCCGGGGGGGGCAAAGAATGAAAAACTGTTTTTT.

The chain is built from TRBV10-3 and TRBJ1-1; no reliable D call. V was clipped by 0 bases and J by 4 bases, with 21 bases between them. The germline gives CDR1 ENHRY, CDR2 SYGVKD. This CDR3 contains 18 residues. The CDR3 loop reads CAISESLFLSGEFTEAFF. The CDR3 nucleotides are TGTGCCATCAGTGAGTCGTTGTTTCTAAGTGGAGAGTTCACTGAAGCTTTCTTT.

The V call is TRBV6-1, the J call TRBJ2-7; 8 bases are a match to TRBD2. CDR3 length: 20 residues. The V and J ends lost 4 bases and 0 bases, in that order; junction bases with no gene match: 20. Germline V CDR1 and CDR2: MNHNS, SASEGT. The CDR3 region is CASSGISPGSSGRSSYEQYF. As DNA, the CDR3 is TGTGCCAGCAGTGGAATTTCGCCGGGGTCTAGCGGGCGAAGCTCCTACGAGCAGTACTTC.

The genes are TRBV4-1 and TRBJ2-1, with 15 bases aligning to TRBD2. This CDR3 has 19 residues. Per the germline V gene, CDR1 is MGHRA and CDR2 is YSYEKL. J lost 5 bases, V lost 3 bases, and 11 bases had no gene match. CDR3 amino acids: CASSQGGLAGGPDNNEQFF. The CDR3 bases are TGCGCCAGCAGCCAGGGGGGACTAGCGGGAGGACCAGATAACAATGAGCAGTTCTTC.

This chain joins TRBV6-1 and TRBJ1-4; maybe TRBD1 (6 bases). V was cut by 4 bases and J by 2 bases, with 14 bases left in between. CDR3 size: 16 residues. Germline V CDR1 and CDR2: MNHNS, SASEGT. CDR3: CASSGPYRATNEKLFF. For the CDR3, the DNA is TGTGCCAGCAGTGGACCTTACAGGGCTACTAATGAAAAACTGTTTTTT.

The chain couples TRBV5-6 to TRBJ2-3; tentatively, D is TRBD1 (5 bases). Trimming pared 0 bases from V and 0 bases from J, leaving 11 bases between. This CDR3 spans 16 amino acids. Germline lookup yields CDR1 SGHDT and CDR2 YYEEEE. CDR3 loop: CASSLGQLFSTDTQYF. CDR3 bases: TGTGCCAGCAGCTTGGGACAGTTATTTAGCACAGATACGCAGTATTTT.

This sequence joins TRBV30 and TRBJ2-2; 8 positions match TRBD1. V lost 0 bases and J lost 2; bases outside the gene matches: 5. The CDR3 has 16 residues. Germline V lookup: CDR1 GTSNPN, CDR2 SVGIG (reference sequence). The CDR3 loop reads CAWSVLRGRNTGELFF. CDR3 nucleotide sequence: TGTGCCTGGAGTGTACTCAGGGGGCGCAACACCGGGGAGCTGTTTTTT.

This chain links TRBV2 with TRBJ1-5; TRBD1 agrees at 9 bases. Per germline, CDR1 SNHLY and CDR2 FYNNEI. This CDR3 is 18 amino acids long. V lost 2 bases, J lost 7 bases, and 15 bases stayed unmatched. The CDR3 spells CASSERGPGQGLSQPQHF. The DNA for the CDR3 is TGTGCCAGCAGTGAAAGGGGTCCGGGACAGGGATTATCGCAGCCCCAGCATTTT.

This rearrangement joins TRBV19 to TRBJ1-1; 7 bases are a match to TRBD1. The CDR3 consists of 14 residues. Germline assignment: CDR1 LNHDA and CDR2 SQIVND (reference sequence). V gave up 6 bases and J gave up 4 bases; unmatched junction bases: 8. The CDR3 DNA follows: TGTGCCAGTAGCCCGACAGGGTTGGGCACTGAAGCTTTCTTT. Its translation is CASSPTGLGTEAFF. The variable domain in full, completed from reference TRBV19 and TRBJ1-1, reads DGGITQSPKYLFRKEGQNVTLSCEQNLNHDAMYWYRQDPGQGLRLIYYSQIVNDFQKGDIAEGYSVSREKKESFPLTVTSAQKNPTAFYLCASSPTGLGTEAFFGQGTRLTVV.

The chain is built from TRBV6-5 and TRBJ1-3, with D unclear. Deletions cut 0 bases from V and 1 base from J, with 7 bases between. Germline V gives CDR1 MNHEY, CDR2 SVGAGI. The CDR3 consists of 15 residues. The CDR3 nucleotides are TGTGCCAGCAGTTACTCAGCCACTTCTGGAAACACCATATATTTT. Its translation is CASSYSATSGNTIYF.

The J gene is TRBJ2-4, the V gene TRBV11-3, with D possibly TRBD2 on 6 matching bases. The CDR3 contains 19 residues. Germline CDR1 reads SGHNT; CDR2 reads YENEEA. Trimming shortened V by 7 bases and J by 0 bases, and 25 bases separated the two germline ends. The CDR3 reads CASTYKNRGGILAKNIQYF. The CDR3 region has the DNA TGTGCCAGCACATACAAGAATAGAGGAGGGATCCTAGCCAAAAACATTCAGTACTTC. The full variable domain, its missing parts supplied by reference TRBV11-3 and TRBJ2-4, is EAGVVQSPRYKIIEKKQPVAFWCNPISGHNTLYWYLQNLGQGPELLIRYENEEAVDDSQLPKDRFSAERLKGVDSTLKIQPAELGDSAVYLCASTYKNRGGILAKNIQYFGAGTRLSVL.

The chain carries TRBV30 and TRBJ1-5; possibly TRBD1 for D (6 bases). Germline CDR1 and CDR2: GTSNPN and SVGIG (reference sequence). The CDR3 extends over 15 amino acids. V was cut by 2 bases and J by 2 bases, with 13 bases left in between. CDR3 sequence (DNA): TGTGCCTGGAGTACAGGGACCTCAGGCAATCAGCCCCAGCATTTT. Amino acids: CAWSTGTSGNQPQHF.

The chain is built from TRBV18 and TRBJ1-3; a weak D match, TRBD1 (6 bases). Germline V lookup: CDR1 KGHSH, CDR2 LQKENI. V was shortened by 3 bases and J by 1 base, with 19 bases between the two germline ends. There are 18 residues in the CDR3. The CDR3 loop is CASSPGTRAVYSGNTIYF. The CDR3 DNA reads TGTGCCAGCTCACCTGGGACACGGGCCGTTTATTCTGGAAACACCATATATTTT.

This clone came up a few times. The gene calls are TRBV19 and TRBJ1-5, with TRBD1 as a possible D gene (6 bases). Germline V gives CDR1 LNHDA, CDR2 SQIVND (reference sequence). The CDR3 consists of 18 residues. Trimming left V 4 bases short and J 0 bases short, with 19 bases between. The CDR3: CASSTGGRGVNSNQPQHF. CDR3 DNA: TGTGCCAGTAGTACGGGGGGCAGGGGAGTCAATAGCAATCAGCCCCAGCATTTT.

This sequence joins TRBV19 and TRBJ1-5, with D possibly being TRBD1 (5 bases). Germline V CDR1 and CDR2: LNHDA, SQIVND (reference sequence). Trimming cost V 3 bases and J 7 bases, with 16 bases left between them. The CDR3 contains 15 residues. This CDR3 reads CASSMWQGVGQPQHF. The DNA for the CDR3 is TGTGCCAGTAGTATGTGGCAGGGTGTAGGACAGCCCCAGCATTTT.

The CDR3 loop is CSATRNTEAFF. The CDR3 DNA follows: TGCAGTGCTACGAGAAACACTGAAGCTTTCTTT. V and J are TRBV20-1 and TRBJ1-1; D is unclear. CDR1 and CDR2 from the germline V gene are DFQATT and SNEGSKA (reference sequence). CDR3 size: 11 residues. The V gene lost 4 bases and the J gene lost 2 bases, with 5 bases spanning the gap.

The chain links TRBV28 to TRBJ2-1; 14 bases are a match to TRBD2. The germline gives CDR1 MDHEN, CDR2 SYDVKM. This CDR3 is 16 amino acids long. Losses at the gene ends were 5 bases for V and 5 bases for J; bases not matched to a gene: 5. The CDR3 loop is CASSPGLAGGHNEQFF. Written as DNA, the CDR3 is TGTGCCAGCAGTCCCGGACTAGCGGGGGGTCACAATGAGCAGTTCTTC.

This chain links TRBV6-1 with TRBJ1-3; 7 positions match TRBD1. V lost 3 bases and J lost 4; bases outside the gene matches: 15. The CDR3 covers 18 residues. The germline V gene has CDR1 MNHNS and CDR2 SASEGT. The CDR3 reads CASSDRGRQGPRGNTIYF. In DNA form, the CDR3 reads TGTGCCAGCAGTGATAGGGGGCGACAGGGCCCGAGAGGAAACACCATATATTTT.

The chain recombines TRBV9 with TRBJ1-1; D may be TRBD1 (5 bases). Per germline, CDR1 SGDLS and CDR2 YYNGEE. CDR3 length equals 14 residues. V was cut by 0 bases and J by 8 bases, with 14 bases left in between. Here the CDR3 DNA reads TGTGCCAGCAGCGTAGGTGGCTGGGGGGAAGAAGCTTTCTTT. This translates into CASSVGGWGEEAFF.

The chain combines TRBV18 with TRBJ2-7, with 10 bases identical to TRBD1. The CDR3 has 16 amino acids. CDR1 is KGHSH, CDR2 LQKENI, per germline. V dropped 3 bases and J dropped 3; count of bases not matched to a gene: 8. In DNA form, the CDR3 reads TGTGCCAGCTCACCCCCGACGGGGGACAGGGGCTACGAGCAGTACTTC. Residues: CASSPPTGDRGYEQYF.

The CDR3 nucleotides read TGTGCCAGCGGAGTGAAGATTTCTAACGTGGAGAATGAGCAGTTCTTC. Its translation is CASGVKISNVENEQFF. The chain combines TRBV2 with TRBJ2-1, with D unresolved. V lost 8 bases, J lost 7 bases, and 24 bases lay in between. The CDR3 is 16 residues long. CDR1 and CDR2 from the germline V gene are SNHLY and FYNNEI.

The CDR3 loop is CASREGLTPRDEQFF. The CDR3 DNA sequence: TGTGCCAGTAGAGAGGGACTAACCCCGAGGGATGAGCAGTTCTTC. V and J are TRBV19 and TRBJ2-1, with 7 nucleotides matching TRBD2. Trimming removed 6 bases from V and 8 bases from J; junction bases left unmatched: 13. In germline, CDR1 is LNHDA, CDR2 SQIVND (reference sequence). This CDR3 is built from 15 residues.

This rearrangement joins TRBV5-6 to TRBJ2-2; possibly TRBD2 for D (6 bases). CDR1 and CDR2 from the germline V gene are SGHDT and YYEEEE. The CDR3 extends over 15 amino acids. V shed 2 bases and J shed 1 base, with 9 bases lying between them. Here the CDR3 DNA reads TGTGCCAGCAGCTTCGTGGGAGGGAACACCGGGGAGCTGTTTTTT. Translation gives CASSFVGGNTGELFF.

The chain employs TRBV5-6 and TRBJ1-1; D gene unclear. Trimming cost V 3 bases and J 0 bases, with 18 bases left between them. The CDR3 is 17 residues long. Germline loops: CDR1 SGHDT, CDR2 YYEEEE. DNA of the CDR3: TGTGCCAGCAGCTCCGCCCCGGACTTAGTATTGAACACTGAAGCTTTCTTT. This sequence encodes CASSSAPDLVLNTEAFF. The complete variable domain, with remaining parts taken from reference TRBV5-6 and TRBJ1-1, reads DAGVTQSPTHLIKTRGQQVTLRCSPKSGHDTVSWYQQALGQGPQFIFQYYEEEERQRGNFPDRFSGHQFPNYSSELNVNALLLGDSALYLCASSSAPDLVLNTEAFFGQGTRLTVV.

The chain couples TRBV4-3 to TRBJ1-1; D is possibly TRBD1 (6 bases). Germline CDR1 reads LGHNA; CDR2 reads YSLEER. Trimming took 0 bases from V and 1 from J, leaving 21 bases between them. The CDR3 spans 19 residues. CDR3 coding DNA: TGCGCCAGCAGCCAAGATGGCCCCGGGACACTATCCGAGAACACTGAAGCTTTCTTT. Its protein is CASSQDGPGTLSENTEAFF.

In its sample, this clone was seen once. J is TRBJ2-1 and V is TRBV4-1; 12 positions agree with TRBD2. V lost 2 bases, J lost 4 bases, and 12 bases stayed unmatched. CDR1 and CDR2 from the germline V gene are MGHRA and YSYEKL. This CDR3 has 19 amino acids. The CDR3 DNA is TGCGCCAGCAGCCAACTCTGGCTAGCGGGGGGGAAAAGTTACAATGAGCAGTTCTTC. Translation gives CASSQLWLAGGKSYNEQFF.

The chain has TRBV3-1 (or the pseudogene TRBV3-2) and TRBJ2-5, with 11 bases matching TRBD2. V dropped 0 bases and J dropped 6; count of bases not matched to a gene: 9. Germline V CDR1 and CDR2: LGHDT, YNNKEL (reference sequence). This CDR3 is built from 17 residues. The CDR3 DNA sequence: TGTGCCAGCAGCCAAGATCTGACTAGCGGGGCTCTGAAGACCCAGTACTTC. Its protein is CASSQDLTSGALKTQYF.

The CDR3 sequence is CASSEHRGGQGHSPLHF. Here the CDR3 DNA reads TGTGCCAGCAGTGAACATAGGGGAGGACAGGGGCATTCACCCCTCCACTTT. V gene TRBV6-1 combines with J gene TRBJ1-6, with 9 bases that match TRBD1. With 2 bases clipped from V and 8 bases from J, the junction kept 10 bases outside the gene matches. Germline CDR1 MNHNS, CDR2 SASEGT. This CDR3 has 17 amino acids.